The source of this T cell receptor (beta chain) is a study of early T cells in non-severe SARS-CoV-2 infection. Overall study: The input, bulk RNA from unsorted whole blood, was sequenced, and chains were unpaired.

In this sample, this clonotype turned up many times. The antigen is unknown. Study-level findings and limits: Sequences matched to VDJdb favored anti-spike CD8 responses, while private and CD4 specificities were missed.

Individual cDNA molecules received unique molecular identifiers. One entry per CDR3 protein results from TCRdb running MiXCR on the 5' RACE reads. This sample has fewer than 40,000 distinct CDR3 sequences, with around 6.5% found just once. Trimming stripped 3 bases from V and 0 bases from J, with 6 bases between. From germline, CDR1 is DFQATT and CDR2 SNEGSKA (reference sequence). This CDR3 is 13 amino acids long. The source of this sequence is an adult who was a healthcare worker with PCR-confirmed SARS-CoV-2 infection or an uninfected control (not recorded which). Sequencing was carried out using whole blood. V usage is TRBV20-1 and J usage is TRBJ1-5; D is uncertain. This CDR3 reads CSASGVSNQPQHF. CDR3 in DNA: TGCAGTGCTAGTGGTGTTAGCAATCAGCCCCAGCATTTT.